Listed below are T cell receptor beta chains from one sample, sequenced in a study of control samples from healthy donors and cancer patients. Sequencing was performed with immunoSEQ multiplex PCR; in TCRdb, only in-frame clones are kept and a portion is missing. The sample shows some 170,000 clones, roughly 94% of them seen only once. The sequenced sample consisted of PBMCs. These receptor sequences come from a man between 60 and 75 years old with colorectal cancer. CDR3s include the opening cysteine and the closing phenylalanine or tryptophan. Each record gives: J gene, V gene, CDR3 protein.

j_call: TRBJ1-5; v_call: TRBV5-1; cdr3_aa: CASSLGGRGDQPQHF
j_call: TRBJ1-5; v_call: TRBV19; cdr3_aa: CASSMGRNDQPQHF
j_call: TRBJ2-3; v_call: TRBV19; cdr3_aa: CASSIGRGYTDTQYF
j_call: TRBJ1-2; v_call: TRBV7-2; cdr3_aa: CASSSRTGSNYGYTF
j_call: TRBJ1-1; v_call: TRBV13; cdr3_aa: CASSLRGPGRNTEAFF
j_call: TRBJ1-3; v_call: TRBV6-6; cdr3_aa: CASSYSRDTIYF
j_call: TRBJ2-1; v_call: TRBV7-9; cdr3_aa: CASSSTGRGTYNEQFF
j_call: TRBJ1-4; v_call: TRBV5-1; cdr3_aa: CASSLATGSPNEKLFF
j_call: TRBJ2-7; v_call: TRBV6-5; cdr3_aa: CASSYSGGQYF
j_call: TRBJ2-7; v_call: TRBV11-2; cdr3_aa: CASSLYRGPLEQYF
j_call: TRBJ1-2; v_call: TRBV5-6; cdr3_aa: CASSLNRGYGYTF
j_call: TRBJ1-2; v_call: TRBV6-1; cdr3_aa: CASSEAAGYYGYTF
j_call: TRBJ2-5; v_call: TRBV24-1; cdr3_aa: CATSRTGKETQYF
j_call: TRBJ1-1; v_call: TRBV18; cdr3_aa: CASSLNGQGLNTEAFF
j_call: TRBJ1-4; v_call: TRBV28; cdr3_aa: CASSRTNEKLFF
j_call: TRBJ1-1; v_call: TRBV27; cdr3_aa: CASSWRGQGRTEAFF
j_call: TRBJ1-6; v_call: TRBV10-3; cdr3_aa: CAIRAGSSYNSPLHF
j_call: TRBJ1-5; v_call: TRBV19; cdr3_aa: CASSIPAGVRSNQPQHF
j_call: TRBJ2-2; v_call: TRBV9; cdr3_aa: CASSPAGAGELFF
j_call: TRBJ2-6; v_call: TRBV30; cdr3_aa: CACTGANVLTF
j_call: TRBJ2-5; v_call: TRBV5-4; cdr3_aa: CASSFREQETQYF
j_call: TRBJ1-6; v_call: TRBV7-2; cdr3_aa: CASSYRQGDSPLHF
j_call: TRBJ1-1; v_call: TRBV7-2; cdr3_aa: CASSLFQGNTEAFF
j_call: TRBJ2-1; v_call: TRBV7-9; cdr3_aa: CASSSSSGGDNEQFF
j_call: TRBJ1-1; v_call: TRBV20-1; cdr3_aa: CSASRSMNTEAFF
j_call: TRBJ1-2; v_call: TRBV5-1; cdr3_aa: CASSFRDPSYGYTF
j_call: TRBJ1-3; v_call: TRBV2; cdr3_aa: CASSVRQGYSGNTIYF
j_call: TRBJ2-1; v_call: TRBV12-3/TRBV12-4; cdr3_aa: CASSLGSQGQFF